This T cell receptor beta chain comes out of a study of shared clonotypes between healthy human individuals. Whole-study findings and limits: Non-shared clonotypes were found to have lower generation probabilities than the clonotypes that were shared by all four of the sorted-subset donors. The represented genetic and exposure-history diversity was limited by the small number of donors. Naive CD4 clonotypes overlapped across a handful of donors at approximately 5%.

The germline V gene encodes CDR1 SGHRS and CDR2 YFSETQ. The CDR3 loop spans 14 amino acids. V was clipped by 0 bases and J by 6 bases, with 13 bases between them. In the authors' methods: Quality scores were absent from the junction-only immunoSEQ sequences, so filtering differed. TCRdb's table, derived via immunoSEQ multiplex PCR, lists solely in-frame clones and lacks some. That table furnishes V, J and clone size, whereas the DNA furnished D and trimming. This table has around 1.1 million clones, around three quarters appearing once. In the case of this clone: Its cognate antigen is unknown.

Material for sequencing was memory CD4+ T cells from PBMCs. Indicated subset: CD45RA-negative fraction. This TCR came from a man aged 18 to 30 in good health. Some clones in this sample may be carry-over from other donors' samples. The V call is TRBV5-1, the J call TRBJ2-7, with a weak D call TRBD1 (5 bases). CDR3 DNA sequence: TGCGCCAGCAGCTTGGGGGGCCCAATACTCGAGCAGTACTTC. This gives the protein CASSLGGPILEQYF.